This T cell receptor (beta chain) comes out of a study of T-cell reconstitution after alpha-beta-depleted transplantation in children. Trimming stripped 3 bases from V and 5 bases from J, with 10 bases between. The CDR3 consists of 13 residues. The authors prepared the TCRbeta library with unique molecular identifiers. TCRdb fed the PCR reads into MiXCR, producing one record per CDR3 protein. The profile covers approximately 400,000 distinct CDR3 sequences, with 11% appearing a single time and 4.5% to 6% taken by the ten largest. The V gene is TRBV12-3 or TRBV12-4, the J gene TRBJ2-5; a possible D gene is TRBD1 (6 bases). This TCR was sampled from a human donor who donated a stem cell graft to a child with acute myeloid leukemia. Material: PBMCs from the stem cell graft donor, obtained from the stem cell graft. CDR3 bases: TGTGCCAGCAGTTTTGTGAGGGGGGAGACCCAGTACTTC. This sequence encodes CASSFVRGETQYF.